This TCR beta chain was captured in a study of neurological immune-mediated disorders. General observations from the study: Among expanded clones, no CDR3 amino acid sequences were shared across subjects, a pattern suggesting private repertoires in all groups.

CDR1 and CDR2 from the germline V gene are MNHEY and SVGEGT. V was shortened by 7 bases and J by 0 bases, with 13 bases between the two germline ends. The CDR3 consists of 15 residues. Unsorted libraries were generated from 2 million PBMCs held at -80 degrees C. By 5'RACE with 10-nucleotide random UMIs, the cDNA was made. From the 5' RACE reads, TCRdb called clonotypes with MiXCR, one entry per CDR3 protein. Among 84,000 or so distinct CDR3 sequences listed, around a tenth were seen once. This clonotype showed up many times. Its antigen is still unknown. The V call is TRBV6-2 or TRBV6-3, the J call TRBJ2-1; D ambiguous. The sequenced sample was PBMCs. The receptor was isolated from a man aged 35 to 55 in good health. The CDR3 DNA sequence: TGTGCCAGCATTTGGGCTGGAGCCTCCTACAATGAGCAGTTCTTC. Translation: CASIWAGASYNEQFF.